The 27 T cell receptor beta chains listed next were all sequenced from one sample in a study of cytomegalovirus exposure and HLA in healthy donors. 13 Jbeta primers and 60 Vbeta primers were used for the PCR. Profiled with immunoSEQ multiplex PCR; TCRdb holds only in-frame clones, not every one. The table has 100,000 to 150,000 clones, 60% to 80% seen once. Sequenced: PBMCs. The receptors were gathered from a woman in her fifties or sixties in good health and CMV-seronegative.

The chain uses TRBV7-9 and TRBJ2-1; 14 nucleotides line up with TRBD2. Trimming removed 3 bases from V and 1 base from J; junction bases left unmatched: 8. This CDR3 has 19 residues. The V gene's germline CDR1 is SEHNR and CDR2 FQNEAQ (reference sequence). The DNA for the CDR3 is TGTGCCAGCAGCTTTGCGGGGACTAGCGGGGGTAGGTCCTACAATGAGCAGTTCTTC. It translates to CASSFAGTSGGRSYNEQFF.

Written as DNA, the CDR3 is TGCGCCAGCAGCCAAGCCCGAACCGGGACAGGGGACGAGCAGTACTTC. It encodes CASSQARTGTGDEQYF. The V call is TRBV4-3, the J call TRBJ2-5, with 10 bases aligning to TRBD1. The DNA end lines up better with TRBJ2-7; the J call may be wrong. Germline V gives CDR1 LGHNA, CDR2 YSLEER. The CDR3 totals 16 residues.

This chain joins TRBV30 and TRBJ2-5, with a possible D match to TRBD2 (5 bases). Germline assignment: CDR1 GTSNPN and CDR2 SVGIG (reference sequence). The CDR3 extends over 15 amino acids. Trimming cost V 7 bases and J 2 bases, with 20 bases left between them. CDR3 DNA: TGTGCCTTAGGATATCACACCCCGGGGCAAGAGACCCAGTACTTC. This encodes CALGYHTPGQETQYF.

This clone was detected ten times or more. The V and J genes are TRBV6-1 and TRBJ2-7; D perhaps matches TRBD2 (5 bases). Germline CDR1 and CDR2: MNHNS and SASEGT. The germline V and J ends were trimmed by 8 bases and 5 bases, with 13 bases remaining between them. This CDR3 region has 12 residues. CDR3 DNA: TGTGCCAGCCTTAAAAGCGGAAACGAGCAGTACTTC. Amino acid sequence: CASLKSGNEQYF.

The table lists this clone with a count of one. V gene TRBV30 combines with J gene TRBJ2-5; a weak D match, TRBD2 (6 bases). V was cut by 4 bases and J by 4 bases, with 10 bases left in between. This CDR3 is built from 12 residues. Germline CDR1 reads GTSNPN; CDR2 reads SVGIG (reference sequence). The CDR3 sequence: CAWTRGGETQYF. The CDR3 DNA reads TGTGCCTGGACCCGGGGAGGAGAGACCCAGTACTTC.

This clone was counted between two and nine times. The chain carries TRBV28 and TRBJ2-7, with 9 bases that match TRBD2. With V trimmed by 5 bases and J by 5 bases, 13 bases remained unmatched. Germline values: CDR1 MDHEN, CDR2 SYDVKM. The CDR3 is 16 residues long. CDR3 loop: CASSPQGLAGFDEQYF. The CDR3 bases are TGTGCCAGCAGTCCCCAAGGGCTAGCGGGGTTCGACGAGCAGTACTTC.

J is TRBJ2-1 and V is TRBV5-6, with 12 bases lining up with TRBD2. The germline gives CDR1 SGHDT, CDR2 YYEEEE. This CDR3 region has 19 residues. With V trimmed by 0 bases and J by 4 bases, 11 bases remained unmatched. The CDR3 reads CASSLELAGGPDWYNEQFF. CDR3 bases: TGTGCCAGCAGCTTGGAGCTAGCGGGAGGGCCAGACTGGTACAATGAGCAGTTCTTC.

The genes are TRBV29-1 and TRBJ2-7; TRBD2 matches at 8 bases. The V gene end was trimmed by 4 bases and the J gene end by 6 bases; junction bases not matched to a gene: 8. The CDR3 runs 13 residues. CDR1 is SQVTM, CDR2 ANQGSEA, per germline. In DNA form, the CDR3 reads TGCAGCGTTGCTGTGGGACTAGGCCTCGAGCAGTACTTC. It is translated as CSVAVGLGLEQYF.

This clone was seen only a few times. The CDR3 sequence is CASSTGGDYGYTF. The CDR3 DNA follows: TGTGCCAGCTCAACCGGGGGGGACTATGGCTACACCTTC. This rearrangement joins TRBV18 to TRBJ1-2, with D tentatively TRBD1 (5 bases). Trimming cost V 5 bases and J 3 bases, with 10 bases left between them. Germline V gene lookup returns CDR1 KGHSH and CDR2 LQKENI. This CDR3 has 13 residues. Based on the CDR3 plus reference TRBV18 and TRBJ1-2, the full variable domain is NAGVMQNPRHLVRRRGQEARLRCSPMKGHSHVYWYRQLPEEGLKFMVYLQKENIIDESGMPKERFSAEFPKEGPSILRIQQVVRGDSAAYFCASSTGGDYGYTFGSGTRLTVV.

V is TRBV4-1 and J is TRBJ2-1, with a possible D match to TRBD1 (5 bases). Germline V gene data show CDR1 as MGHRA and CDR2 as YSYEKL. This CDR3 has 16 residues. Between the trimmed V and J ends, which lost 2 bases and 8 bases, there was a span of 19 bases. CDR3 sequence (DNA): TGCGCCAGCAGCCAATTGGGGCTAGTTAGGTATGATGAGCAGTTCTTC. This encodes CASSQLGLVRYDEQFF.

The chain uses TRBV25-1 and TRBJ1-5, with TRBD1 identical over 9 bases. The germline V gene encodes CDR1 MGHDK and CDR2 SYGVNS. This CDR3 is 14 amino acids long. V shed 8 bases, J shed 3 bases, and the junction held 5 bases outside the gene matches. CDR3 DNA sequence: TGTGCCAGCCGACAGGGGGGGGCCAATCAGCCCCAGCATTTT. Translation: CASRQGGANQPQHF.

The rearrangement links TRBV7-2 to TRBJ2-3; D may be TRBD2 (5 bases). The CDR3 is made up of 15 amino acids. V lost 3 bases and J 4 bases, leaving 14 bases between the germline ends. Germline CDR1 SGHTA, CDR2 FQGNSA. The CDR3 DNA is TGTGCCAGCAGCTTGGAGGTCTACGTCTCAGATACGCAGTATTTT. This encodes CASSLEVYVSDTQYF.

The chain is built from TRBV29-1 and TRBJ2-1; perhaps TRBD2 as D (6 bases). The CDR3 runs to 16 residues. V was pared by 0 bases and J by 9 bases, with 21 bases between. Germline assignment: CDR1 SQVTM and CDR2 ANQGSEA. This CDR3 is CSVEEGGYVGSGEQFF. CDR3 DNA: TGCAGCGTTGAAGAAGGCGGGTATGTCGGGAGCGGTGAGCAGTTCTTC.

V and J are TRBV5-4 and TRBJ1-2, with D possibly being TRBD1 (6 bases). Trimming took 5 bases from V and 8 from J, leaving 16 bases between them. The CDR3 runs to 13 residues. Germline V gene sequence: CDR1 SGHNT, CDR2 YYREEE (reference sequence). The CDR3 DNA reads as TGTGCCAGCAGATTACAGGGAAGCAAGGGCTACACCTTC. Its translation is CASRLQGSKGYTF.

CDR3 DNA sequence: TGTGCCAGCAGCTTGAGGACTAGCGTAAACACCGGGGAGCTGTTTTTT. This encodes CASSLRTSVNTGELFF. The chain employs TRBV11-3 and TRBJ2-2; 9 bases agree with TRBD2. V trimming: 3 bases; J trimming: 2 bases; junction bases outside the gene matches: 4. Germline V gene lookup returns CDR1 SGHNT and CDR2 YENEEA. The CDR3 sequence is 16 residues long. Filled out from reference TRBV11-3 and TRBJ2-2, the complete variable domain reads EAGVVQSPRYKIIEKKQPVAFWCNPISGHNTLYWYLQNLGQGPELLIRYENEEAVDDSQLPKDRFSAERLKGVDSTLKIQPAELGDSAVYLCASSLRTSVNTGELFFGEGSRLTVL.

The CDR3 DNA sequence: TGTGCCATCAGCTCCCGACGGGGCCAAGAGACCCAGTACTTC. Its protein is CAISSRRGQETQYF. This chain uses TRBV10-3 with TRBJ2-5, with D possibly being TRBD2 (5 bases). The CDR3 is 14 amino acids. V was clipped by 6 bases and J by 1 base, with 12 bases between them. Germline V CDR1 and CDR2: ENHRY, SYGVKD.

The V and J genes are TRBV14 and TRBJ2-2; possible D gene TRBD1, 6 bases. CDR3 length: 16 amino acids. V shed 4 bases and J shed 6 bases, with 18 bases lying between them. Germline values: CDR1 SGHDN, CDR2 FVKESK. The CDR3 nucleotides read TGTGCCAGCAGCCCGATTGGGACAACCAGGCCCGGGGAGCTGTTTTTT. Translation gives CASSPIGTTRPGELFF.

The chain is built from TRBV28 and TRBJ2-7; possible D gene TRBD2, 5 bases. In germline, CDR1 is MDHEN, CDR2 SYDVKM. The germline V and J ends were trimmed by 5 bases and 3 bases, with 14 bases remaining between them. This CDR3 spans 14 amino acids. The CDR3: CASSPAGLLYEQYF. The CDR3 DNA reads as TGTGCCAGCAGTCCGGCTGGACTCCTCTACGAGCAGTACTTC.

This clone turned up a few times. This sequence joins TRBV7-2 and TRBJ2-3; 7 nucleotides match TRBD1. J lost 5 bases, V lost 4 bases, and 6 bases had no gene match. In germline, CDR1 is SGHTA, CDR2 FQGNSA. There are 14 residues in the CDR3. The CDR3 bases are TGTGCCAGCAGCTCCGACAGGGCGGTAGATACGCAGTATTTT. Translating gives CASSSDRAVDTQYF.

The chain carries TRBV7-9 and TRBJ2-5; D unclear. This CDR3 spans 11 amino acids. Germline CDR1 reads SEHNR; CDR2 reads FQNEAQ (reference sequence). Trimming left V 5 bases short and J 5 bases short, with 6 bases between. CDR3 loop: CASSPQETQYF. The CDR3 region has the DNA TGTGCCAGCAGCCCGCAGGAGACCCAGTACTTC.

This clone was detected once. The chain carries TRBV4-1 and TRBJ1-2; 8 bases are a match to TRBD1. The CDR3 is 16 amino acids. Germline V lookup: CDR1 MGHRA, CDR2 YSYEKL. After removal of 6 bases from V and 0 bases from J, the junction contained 9 bases not matched to a gene. For the CDR3, the DNA is TGCGCCAGCAGGCCGCCAGGCAGGGGGCCTAACTATGGCTACACCTTC. Encoded protein: CASRPPGRGPNYGYTF.

The chain links TRBV30 to TRBJ1-1, with a tentative D call TRBD1 (6 bases). Germline CDR1 and CDR2: GTSNPN and SVGIG (reference sequence). The CDR3 has 13 residues. The ends were cut back, 3 bases at V and 1 base at J, with 9 bases in the middle. The CDR3 sequence: CAWRRTANTEAFF. CDR3 DNA sequence: TGTGCCTGGAGAAGGACAGCGAACACTGAAGCTTTCTTT.

Only one count was recorded for this clone. V gene TRBV19 combines with J gene TRBJ2-4; 13 bases align to TRBD2. The CDR3 runs 17 residues. J gave up 9 bases and V 4 bases, and 12 bases lay outside the gene matches. CDR1 and CDR2 from the germline V gene are LNHDA and SQIVND (reference sequence). CDR3 protein: CASSNWTSGSQRGIQYF. The CDR3 DNA sequence: TGTGCCAGTAGTAACTGGACTAGCGGGAGCCAGCGGGGCATTCAGTACTTC. Looking up the rest from reference TRBV19 and TRBJ2-4 gives the full variable domain: DGGITQSPKYLFRKEGQNVTLSCEQNLNHDAMYWYRQDPGQGLRLIYYSQIVNDFQKGDIAEGYSVSREKKESFPLTVTSAQKNPTAFYLCASSNWTSGSQRGIQYFGAGTRLSVL.

The V gene is TRBV4-3, the J gene TRBJ2-2; a weak D match, TRBD2 (7 bases). Trimming took off 4 bases at V and 0 bases at J, with 15 bases between the two ends. Germline CDR1 and CDR2: LGHNA and YSLEER. The CDR3 has 17 residues. The CDR3 DNA sequence: TGCGCCAGCAGCCCCCAAAGGGGGAGGGCGAACACCGGGGAGCTGTTTTTT. Protein sequence: CASSPQRGRANTGELFF.

Ten or more counts support this clone. The V and J genes are TRBV19 and TRBJ2-6; a weak D match, TRBD2 (5 bases). Trimming removed 9 bases at V and 1 base at J, with 10 bases between. The CDR3 spans 14 residues. Germline lookup yields CDR1 LNHDA and CDR2 SQIVND (reference sequence). CDR3: CASAPGSGANVLTF. CDR3 bases: TGTGCCAGCGCTCCGGGGTCTGGGGCCAACGTCCTGACTTTC.

The V and J genes are TRBV6-1 and TRBJ1-1, with a weak D call TRBD1 (6 bases). The CDR3 extends over 13 amino acids. Per germline, CDR1 MNHNS and CDR2 SASEGT. V lost 2 bases and J lost 8, with 12 bases in between. The CDR3 DNA reads TGTGCCAGCAGTGAATGGACAGAGCACGAAGCTTTCTTT. Its translation is CASSEWTEHEAFF.

The V gene is TRBV6-5, the J gene TRBJ1-2; TRBD1 matches 7 bases. The CDR3 is made up of 14 amino acids. Germline V gene data show CDR1 as MNHEY and CDR2 as SVGAGI. The V gene end was trimmed by 0 bases and the J gene end by 3 bases; junction bases not matched to a gene: 1. The CDR3 sequence: CASSYSGGDYGYTF. As DNA, the CDR3 is TGTGCCAGCAGTTACTCAGGGGGCGACTATGGCTACACCTTC.